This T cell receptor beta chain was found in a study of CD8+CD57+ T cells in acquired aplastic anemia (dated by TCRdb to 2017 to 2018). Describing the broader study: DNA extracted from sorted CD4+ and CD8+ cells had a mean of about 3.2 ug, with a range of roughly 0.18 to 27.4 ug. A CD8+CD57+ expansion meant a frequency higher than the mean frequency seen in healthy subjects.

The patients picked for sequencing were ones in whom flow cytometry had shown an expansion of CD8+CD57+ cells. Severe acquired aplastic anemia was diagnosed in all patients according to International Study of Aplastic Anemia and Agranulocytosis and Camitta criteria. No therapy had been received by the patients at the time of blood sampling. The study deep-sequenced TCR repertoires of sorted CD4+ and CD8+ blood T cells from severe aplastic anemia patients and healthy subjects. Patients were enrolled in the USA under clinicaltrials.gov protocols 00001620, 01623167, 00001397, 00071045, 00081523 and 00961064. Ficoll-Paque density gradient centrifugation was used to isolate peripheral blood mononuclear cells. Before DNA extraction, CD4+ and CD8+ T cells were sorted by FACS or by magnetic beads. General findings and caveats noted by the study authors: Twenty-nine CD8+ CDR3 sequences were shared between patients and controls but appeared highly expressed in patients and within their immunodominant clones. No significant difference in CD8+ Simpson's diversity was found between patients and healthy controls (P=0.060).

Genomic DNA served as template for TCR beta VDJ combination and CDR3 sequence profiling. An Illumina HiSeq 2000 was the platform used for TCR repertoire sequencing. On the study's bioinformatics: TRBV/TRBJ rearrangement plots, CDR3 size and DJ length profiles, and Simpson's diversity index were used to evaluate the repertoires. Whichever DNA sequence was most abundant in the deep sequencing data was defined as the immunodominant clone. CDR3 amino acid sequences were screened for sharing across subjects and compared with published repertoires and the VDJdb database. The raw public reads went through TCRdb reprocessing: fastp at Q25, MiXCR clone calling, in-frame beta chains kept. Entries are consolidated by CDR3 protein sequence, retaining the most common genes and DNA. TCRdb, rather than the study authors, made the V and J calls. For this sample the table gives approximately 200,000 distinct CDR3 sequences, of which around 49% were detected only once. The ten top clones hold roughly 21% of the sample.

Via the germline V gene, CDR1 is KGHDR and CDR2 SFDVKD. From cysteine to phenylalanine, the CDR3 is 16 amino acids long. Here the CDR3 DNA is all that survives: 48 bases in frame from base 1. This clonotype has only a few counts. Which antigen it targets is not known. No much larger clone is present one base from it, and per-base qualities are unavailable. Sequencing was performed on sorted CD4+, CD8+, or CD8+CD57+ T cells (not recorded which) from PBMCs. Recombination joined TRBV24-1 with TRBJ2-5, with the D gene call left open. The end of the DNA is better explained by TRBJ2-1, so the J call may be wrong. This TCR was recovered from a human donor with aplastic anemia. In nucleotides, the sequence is TGTGCCACCAGTGATGCGGACCGCCTTCTAGGCAATGAGCAGTTCTTC. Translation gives CATSDADRLLGNEQFF.